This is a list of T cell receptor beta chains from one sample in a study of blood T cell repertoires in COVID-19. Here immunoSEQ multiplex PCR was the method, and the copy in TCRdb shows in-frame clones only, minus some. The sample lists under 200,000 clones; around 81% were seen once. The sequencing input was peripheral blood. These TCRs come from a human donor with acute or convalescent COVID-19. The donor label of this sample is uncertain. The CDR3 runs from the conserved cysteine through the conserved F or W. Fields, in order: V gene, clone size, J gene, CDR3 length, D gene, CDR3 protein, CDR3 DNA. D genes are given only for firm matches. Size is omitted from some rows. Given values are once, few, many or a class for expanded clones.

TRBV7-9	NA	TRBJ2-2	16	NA	CASSPRQGGYTGELFF	TGTGCCAGCAGCCCTAGACAAGGAGGATACACCGGGGAGCTGTTTTTT
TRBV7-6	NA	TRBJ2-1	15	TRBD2	CASSKTSGGYNEQFF	TGTGCCAGCAGCAAGACTAGCGGGGGCTACAATGAGCAGTTCTTC
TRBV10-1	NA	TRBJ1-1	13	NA	CASSIQGNTEAFF	TGCGCCAGCAGTATACAGGGGAACACTGAAGCTTTCTTT
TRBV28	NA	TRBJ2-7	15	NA	CASNTHSGGPNEQYF	TGTGCCAGCAATACCCACTCCGGGGGGCCCAACGAGCAGTACTTC
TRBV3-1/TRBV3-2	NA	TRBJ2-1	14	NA	CASSQDRGYNEQFF	TGTGCCAGCAGCCAAGATAGGGGGTACAATGAGCAGTTCTTC
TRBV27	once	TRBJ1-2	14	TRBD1	CASSPQQGAWGYTF	TGTGCCAGCAGTCCCCAGCAGGGGGCGTGGGGCTACACCTTC
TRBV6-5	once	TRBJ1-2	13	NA	CASRIPSLEGYTF	TGTGCCAGCAGAATCCCATCCCTAGAGGGCTACACCTTC
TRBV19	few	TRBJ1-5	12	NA	CATDRGSQPQHF	TGTGCCACCGATCGGGGATCTCAGCCCCAGCATTTT
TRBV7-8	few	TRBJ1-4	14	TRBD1	CASGRDRVNEKLFF	TGTGCCAGCGGCCGAGACAGGGTTAATGAAAAACTGTTTTTT
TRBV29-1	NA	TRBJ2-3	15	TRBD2	CSVEGLAGLGDTQYF	TGCAGCGTGGAGGGACTAGCGGGGCTGGGGGATACGCAGTATTTT
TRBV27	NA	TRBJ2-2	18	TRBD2	CASSPRLAKGWGTGELFF	TGTGCCAGCAGTCCGCGACTAGCGAAGGGTTGGGGCACCGGGGAGCTGTTTTTT
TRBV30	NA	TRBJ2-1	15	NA	CAWSPGESSYNEQFF	TGTGCCTGGAGTCCAGGGGAGAGCTCCTACAATGAGCAGTTCTTC
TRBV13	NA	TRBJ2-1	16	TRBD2	CASSLSGGPLFNEQFF	TGTGCCAGCAGCCTTAGCGGGGGGCCCCTTTTCAATGAGCAGTTCTTC
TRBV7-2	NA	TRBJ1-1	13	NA	CAGSDRMNTEAFF	TGTGCCGGGTCGGACAGAATGAACACTGAAGCTTTCTTT
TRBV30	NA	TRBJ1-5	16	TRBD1	CAWSGLGQGGNQPQHF	TGTGCCTGGAGTGGACTGGGACAGGGCGGCAATCAGCCCCAGCATTTT
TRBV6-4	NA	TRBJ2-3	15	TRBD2	CASSPQAGITDTQYF	TGTGCCAGCAGTCCTCAAGCGGGGATTACAGATACGCAGTATTTT
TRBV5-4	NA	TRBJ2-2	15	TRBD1	CASSSRDRGFGELFF	TGTGCCAGCAGCTCCCGGGACAGGGGATTCGGGGAGCTGTTTTTT
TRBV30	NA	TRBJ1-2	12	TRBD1	CAWDRENYGYTF	TGTGCCTGGGACAGGGAGAACTATGGCTACACCTTC
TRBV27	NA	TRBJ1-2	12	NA	CASIGGHGGYTF	TGTGCCAGCATTGGGGGACACGGGGGCTACACCTTC
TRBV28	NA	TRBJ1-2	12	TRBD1	CATRTGQYGYTF	TGTGCTACCCGGACAGGCCAGTATGGCTACACCTTC
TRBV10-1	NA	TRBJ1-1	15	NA	CASSEAGTPNTEAFF	TGCGCCAGCAGTGAGGCCGGGACACCGAACACTGAAGCTTTCTTT
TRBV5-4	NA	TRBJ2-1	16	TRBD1	CASSLPGQGVHDEQFF	TGTGCCAGCAGCTTACCGGGACAGGGGGTGCATGACGAGCAGTTCTTC
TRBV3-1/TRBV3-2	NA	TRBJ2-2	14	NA	CASSQSEARGELFF	TGTGCCAGCAGCCAATCCGAAGCCAGGGGGGAGCTGTTTTTT
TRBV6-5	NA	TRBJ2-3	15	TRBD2	CASSRAGVRTDTQYF	TGTGCCAGCAGCCGAGCGGGAGTAAGGACAGATACGCAGTATTTT
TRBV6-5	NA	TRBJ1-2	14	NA	CASKSRIGNYGYTF	TGTGCCAGCAAATCAAGAATCGGGAACTATGGCTACACCTTC
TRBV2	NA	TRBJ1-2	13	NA	CASSGLLNYGYTF	TGTGCCAGCTCGGGACTTCTAAACTATGGCTACACCTTC
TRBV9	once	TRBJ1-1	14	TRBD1	CASSKTGAHTEAFF	TGTGCCAGCAGCAAGACAGGGGCCCACACTGAAGCTTTCTTT
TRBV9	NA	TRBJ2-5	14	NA	CASSVEGLAETQYF	TGTGCCAGCAGCGTAGAAGGTCTAGCGGAGACCCAGTACTTC
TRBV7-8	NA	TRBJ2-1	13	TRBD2	CASSSSGRHEQFF	TGTGCCAGCAGCTCTAGCGGGAGGCATGAGCAGTTCTTC
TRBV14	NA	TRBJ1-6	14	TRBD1	CASSWGQGNSPLHF	TGTGCCAGCAGCTGGGGACAGGGGAATTCACCCCTCCACTTT
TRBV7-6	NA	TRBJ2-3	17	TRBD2	CASSLVDLPGGTDTQYF	TGTGCCAGCAGCTTAGTCGACTTACCCGGGGGGACAGATACGCAGTATTTT
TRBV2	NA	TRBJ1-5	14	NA	CASSDIYSNQPQHF	TGTGCCAGCAGCGACATTTATAGCAATCAGCCCCAGCATTTT
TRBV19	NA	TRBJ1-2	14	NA	CASSSFRGDYGYTF	TGTGCCAGTAGTTCCTTTCGGGGGGACTATGGCTACACCTTC
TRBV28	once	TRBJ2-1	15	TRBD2	CASTTYSGSRIEQFF	TGTGCCAGCACCACCTACAGCGGGAGTAGGATTGAGCAGTTCTTC
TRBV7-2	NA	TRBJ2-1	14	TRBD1	CASSGGQGVYEQFF	TGTGCCAGCAGCGGGGGACAGGGTGTCTATGAGCAGTTCTTC
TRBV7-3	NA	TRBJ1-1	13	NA	CASSAGVNTEAFF	TGTGCCAGCAGCGCGGGCGTGAACACTGAAGCTTTCTTT
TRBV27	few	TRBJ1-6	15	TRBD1	CASRSTGGENSPLHF	TGTGCCAGCAGATCCACAGGGGGCGAGAATTCACCCCTCCACTTT
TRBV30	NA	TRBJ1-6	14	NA	CAWSRRGADSPLHF	TGTGCCTGGAGTAGGCGGGGGGCGGATTCACCCCTCCACTTT
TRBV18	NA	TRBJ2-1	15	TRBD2	CASSPSGGTHNEQFF	TGTGCCAGCTCACCATCCGGGGGGACCCACAATGAGCAGTTCTTC
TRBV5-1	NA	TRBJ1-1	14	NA	CASSLQGIDTEAFF	TGCGCCAGCAGCTTACAGGGAATCGACACTGAAGCTTTCTTT
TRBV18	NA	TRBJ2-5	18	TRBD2	CASSPSPRLAGAEETQYF	TGTGCCAGCTCACCCTCCCCTCGACTAGCGGGAGCCGAAGAGACCCAGTACTTC
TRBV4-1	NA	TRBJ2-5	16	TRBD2	CASSFPREGNGETQYF	TGCGCCAGCAGTTTCCCACGGGAGGGAAACGGAGAGACCCAGTACTTC
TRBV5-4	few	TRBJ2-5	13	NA	CARTRGGGETQYF	TGTGCCAGAACCCGCGGGGGCGGAGAGACCCAGTACTTC
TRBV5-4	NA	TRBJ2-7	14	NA	CASSSDSYSYEQYF	TGTGCCAGCAGTTCGGACAGCTACTCCTACGAGCAGTACTTC
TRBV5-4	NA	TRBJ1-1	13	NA	CASSLGGNTEAFF	TGTGCCAGCAGCCTCGGGGGGAACACTGAAGCTTTCTTT
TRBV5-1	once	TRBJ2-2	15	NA	CASSPTAGVHGELFF	TGCGCCAGCAGCCCCACGGCCGGGGTACACGGGGAGCTGTTTTTT
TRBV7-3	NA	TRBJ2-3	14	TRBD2	CASSPGLGSDTQYF	TGTGCCAGCAGCCCAGGACTAGGGTCAGATACGCAGTATTTT
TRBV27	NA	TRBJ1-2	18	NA	CASSLTYHVQPINYGYTF	TGTGCCAGCAGTTTAACATATCACGTACAGCCCATCAACTATGGCTACACCTTC
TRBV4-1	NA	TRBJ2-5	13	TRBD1	CASSQGQGETQYF	TGCGCCAGCAGCCAGGGACAGGGAGAGACCCAGTACTTC
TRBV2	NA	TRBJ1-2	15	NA	CASSEEGSVVKGYTF	TGTGCCAGCAGTGAAGAGGGGTCCGTAGTCAAGGGCTACACCTTC
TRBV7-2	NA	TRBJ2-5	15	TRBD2	CARTSSVGGQETQYF	TGTGCCAGAACATCCAGCGTGGGGGGGCAAGAGACCCAGTACTTC
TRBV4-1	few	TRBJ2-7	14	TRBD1	CASSQPRDSYEQYF	TGCGCCAGCAGCCAACCCCGGGACAGCTACGAGCAGTACTTC
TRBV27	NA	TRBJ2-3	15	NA	CASSLSQAGTDTQYF	TGTGCCAGCAGTTTATCCCAAGCAGGGACAGATACGCAGTATTTT